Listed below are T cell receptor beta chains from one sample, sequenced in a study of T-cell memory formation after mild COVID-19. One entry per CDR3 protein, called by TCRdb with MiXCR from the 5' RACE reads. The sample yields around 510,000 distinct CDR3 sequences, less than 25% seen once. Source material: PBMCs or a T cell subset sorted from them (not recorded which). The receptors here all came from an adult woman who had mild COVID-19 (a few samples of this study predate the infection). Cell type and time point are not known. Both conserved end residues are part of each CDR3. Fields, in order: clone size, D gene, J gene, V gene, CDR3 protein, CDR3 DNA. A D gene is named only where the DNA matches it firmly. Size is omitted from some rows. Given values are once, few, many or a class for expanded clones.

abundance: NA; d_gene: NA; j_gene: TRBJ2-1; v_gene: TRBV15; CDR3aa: CATSEDRDGTYEQFF; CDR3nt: TGTGCCACCAGTGAGGACCGGGATGGCACATATGAGCAGTTCTTC
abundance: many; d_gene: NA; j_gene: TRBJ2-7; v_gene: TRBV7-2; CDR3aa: CASSQTPPGAYEQYF; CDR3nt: TGTGCCAGCAGCCAGACACCACCGGGAGCCTACGAGCAGTACTTC
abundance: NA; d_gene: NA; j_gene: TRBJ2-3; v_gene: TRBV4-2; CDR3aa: CASSPRDLGMGTDTQYF; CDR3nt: TGTGCCAGCAGCCCCCGGGACTTAGGGATGGGCACAGATACGCAGTATTTT
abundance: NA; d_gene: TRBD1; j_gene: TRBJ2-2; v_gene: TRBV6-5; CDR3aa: CASSAGTGFMSGELFF; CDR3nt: TGTGCCAGCAGTGCCGGGACAGGGTTTATGTCAGGGGAGCTGTTTTTT
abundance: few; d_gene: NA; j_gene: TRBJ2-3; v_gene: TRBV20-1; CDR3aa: CSALGGVGTDTQYF; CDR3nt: TGCAGTGCTTTAGGCGGAGTTGGCACAGATACGCAGTATTTT
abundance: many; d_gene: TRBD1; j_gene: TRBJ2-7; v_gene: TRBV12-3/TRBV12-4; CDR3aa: CASSSGTGGYEQYF; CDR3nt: TGTGCCAGCAGCTCCGGGACAGGGGGCTACGAGCAGTACTTC
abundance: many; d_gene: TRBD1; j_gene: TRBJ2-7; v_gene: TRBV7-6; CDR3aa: CASSSYRDRDHYEQYF; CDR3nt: TGTGCCAGCAGCTCCTACAGGGACAGGGACCACTACGAGCAGTACTTC
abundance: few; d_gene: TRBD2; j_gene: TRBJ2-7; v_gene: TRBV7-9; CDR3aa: CASSLGSGSTYEQYF; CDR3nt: TGTGCCAGCAGCCTAGGTAGCGGGAGCACCTACGAGCAGTACTTC
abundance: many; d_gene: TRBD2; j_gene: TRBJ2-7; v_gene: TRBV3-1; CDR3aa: CASSQAGGTYEQYF; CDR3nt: TGTGCCAGCAGCCAAGCGGGGGGAACCTACGAGCAGTACTTC
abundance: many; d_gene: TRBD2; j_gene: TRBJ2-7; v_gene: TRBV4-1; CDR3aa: CASSQFLGSGDLSYEQYF; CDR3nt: TGCGCCAGCAGCCAATTTTTGGGTAGCGGGGATTTAAGCTACGAGCAGTACTTC
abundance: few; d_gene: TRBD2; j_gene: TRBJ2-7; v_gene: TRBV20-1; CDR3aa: CSAKLAGANEQYF; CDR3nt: TGCAGTGCAAAACTAGCGGGAGCGAACGAGCAGTACTTC
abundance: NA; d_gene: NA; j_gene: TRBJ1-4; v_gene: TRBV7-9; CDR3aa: CASSQQDPTNEKLFF; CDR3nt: TGTGCCAGCAGCCAGCAGGACCCAACTAATGAAAAACTGTTTTTT
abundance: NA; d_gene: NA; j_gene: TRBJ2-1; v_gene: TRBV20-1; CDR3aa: CSARDFKNNEQFF; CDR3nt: TGCAGTGCTAGGGACTTCAAGAACAATGAGCAGTTCTTC
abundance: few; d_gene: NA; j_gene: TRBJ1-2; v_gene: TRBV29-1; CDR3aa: CSVDINYGYTF; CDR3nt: TGCAGCGTTGACATTAACTATGGCTACACCTTC
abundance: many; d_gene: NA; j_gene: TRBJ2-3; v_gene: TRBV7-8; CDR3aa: CASSLGWPSSTDTQYF; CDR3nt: TGTGCCAGCAGCTTAGGGTGGCCGTCTAGCACAGATACGCAGTATTTT
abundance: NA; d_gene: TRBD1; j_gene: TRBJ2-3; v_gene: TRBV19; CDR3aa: CTSSIRGQGARVTQYF; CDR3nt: TGTACCAGTAGTATACGAGGACAGGGGGCGAGGGTTACGCAGTATTTT
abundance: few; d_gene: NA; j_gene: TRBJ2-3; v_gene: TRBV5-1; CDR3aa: CASRLDWETTQYF; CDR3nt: TGCGCCAGCAGGTTGGACTGGGAGACTACGCAGTATTTT
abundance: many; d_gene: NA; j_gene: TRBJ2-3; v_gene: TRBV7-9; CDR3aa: CASSSLRERRGDTQYF; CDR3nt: TGTGCCAGCAGCTCTCTCCGGGAGCGACGGGGAGATACGCAGTATTTT
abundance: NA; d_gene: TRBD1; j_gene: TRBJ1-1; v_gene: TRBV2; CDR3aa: CASSMGGTGQTEAFF; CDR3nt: TGTGCCAGCAGCATGGGGGGGACAGGGCAGACTGAAGCTTTCTTT
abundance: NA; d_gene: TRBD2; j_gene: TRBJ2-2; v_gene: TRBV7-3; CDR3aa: CASSTRPPGLANTGELFF; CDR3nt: TGTGCCAGCAGCACACGCCCACCGGGACTAGCTAACACCGGGGAGCTGTTTTTT
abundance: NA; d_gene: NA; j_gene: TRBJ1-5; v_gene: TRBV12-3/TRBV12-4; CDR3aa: CASTGTNSNQPQHF; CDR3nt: TGTGCCAGCACCGGGACAAACAGCAATCAGCCCCAGCATTTT
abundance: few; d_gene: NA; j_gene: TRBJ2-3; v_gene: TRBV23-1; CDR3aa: CASSPHHPGHSTDTQYF; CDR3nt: TGCGCCAGCAGTCCCCATCATCCGGGACACAGCACAGATACGCAGTATTTT
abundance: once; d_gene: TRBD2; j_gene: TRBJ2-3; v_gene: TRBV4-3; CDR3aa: CASSQEGPPSGYTDTQYF; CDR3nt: TGCGCCAGCAGCCAAGAAGGGCCCCCTAGCGGCTACACAGATACGCAGTATTTT
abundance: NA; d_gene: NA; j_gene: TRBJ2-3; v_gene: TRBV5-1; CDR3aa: CASSLPETDTQYF; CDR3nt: TGCGCCAGCAGCTTGCCGGAGACAGATACGCAGTATTTT
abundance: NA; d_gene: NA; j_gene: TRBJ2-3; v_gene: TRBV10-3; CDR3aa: CAITDSGGADTQYF; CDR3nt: TGTGCCATCACGGATAGTGGGGGAGCAGATACGCAGTATTTT
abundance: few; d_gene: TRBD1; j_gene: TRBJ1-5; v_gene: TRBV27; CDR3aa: CASSSTGTVRTQPQHF; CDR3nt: TGTGCCAGCAGTTCCACCGGGACAGTGCGCACTCAGCCCCAGCATTTT
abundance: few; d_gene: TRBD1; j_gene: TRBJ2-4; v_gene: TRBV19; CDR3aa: CASSMTGGWAKNIQYF; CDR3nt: TGTGCCAGTAGTATGACAGGGGGCTGGGCCAAAAACATTCAGTACTTC
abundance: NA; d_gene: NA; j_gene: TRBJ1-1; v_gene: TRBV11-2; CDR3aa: CASSEGTYSEAFF; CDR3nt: TGTGCCAGCAGCGAGGGGACATACTCTGAAGCTTTCTTT
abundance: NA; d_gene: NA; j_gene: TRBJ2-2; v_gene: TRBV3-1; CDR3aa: CASRGGETYTGELFF; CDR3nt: TGTGCCAGCCGGGGCGGGGAAACGTACACCGGGGAGCTGTTTTTT
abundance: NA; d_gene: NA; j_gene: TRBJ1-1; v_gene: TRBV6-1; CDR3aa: CASSEARFEAFF; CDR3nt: TGTGCCAGCAGTGAAGCGCGGTTTGAAGCTTTCTTT
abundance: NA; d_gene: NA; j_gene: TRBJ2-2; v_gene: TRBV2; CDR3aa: CASSGERLGAGELFF; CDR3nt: TGTGCCAGCAGCGGAGAGCGCCTCGGGGCCGGGGAGCTGTTTTTT
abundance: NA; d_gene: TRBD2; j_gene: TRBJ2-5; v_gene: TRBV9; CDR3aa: CASSVGTSGGLETQYF; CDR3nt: TGTGCCAGCAGCGTAGGCACTAGCGGGGGTTTGGAGACCCAGTACTTC
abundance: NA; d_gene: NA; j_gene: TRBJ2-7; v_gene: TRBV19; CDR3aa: CASSPHRIDEQYF; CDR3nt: TGTGCCAGTAGTCCGCACAGGATCGACGAGCAGTACTTC
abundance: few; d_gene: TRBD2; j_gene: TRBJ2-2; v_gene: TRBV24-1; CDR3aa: CATSDPWQGGVVKGGTGELFF; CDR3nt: TGTGCCACCAGTGACCCCTGGCAGGGAGGGGTAGTTAAAGGCGGTACCGGGGAGCTGTTTTTT
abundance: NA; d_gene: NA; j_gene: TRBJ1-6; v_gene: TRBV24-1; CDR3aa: CATSEGFGPLHF; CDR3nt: TGTGCCACCAGTGAAGGGTTTGGACCCCTCCACTTT
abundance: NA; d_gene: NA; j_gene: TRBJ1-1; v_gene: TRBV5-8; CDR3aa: CASSIVRGALNTEAFF; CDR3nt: TGTGCCAGCAGCATCGTCAGGGGAGCCCTGAACACTGAAGCTTTCTTT
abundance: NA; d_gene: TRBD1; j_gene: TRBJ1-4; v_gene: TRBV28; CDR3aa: CASSLSGQGDEKLFF; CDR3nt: TGTGCCAGCAGTTTATCGGGACAGGGGGATGAAAAACTGTTTTTT
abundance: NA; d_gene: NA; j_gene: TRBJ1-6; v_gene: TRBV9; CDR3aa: CASSPPTWAPNSPLHF; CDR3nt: TGTGCCAGCAGCCCGCCGACGTGGGCCCCGAATTCACCCCTCCACTTT
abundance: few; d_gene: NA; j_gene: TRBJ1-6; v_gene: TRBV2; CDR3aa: CASSEIEDSPLHF; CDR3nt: TGTGCCAGCAGTGAAATAGAGGATTCACCCCTCCACTTT
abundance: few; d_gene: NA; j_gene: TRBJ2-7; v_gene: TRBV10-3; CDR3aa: CAISEDESSYEQYF; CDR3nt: TGTGCCATCAGTGAGGACGAAAGCTCCTACGAGCAGTACTTC
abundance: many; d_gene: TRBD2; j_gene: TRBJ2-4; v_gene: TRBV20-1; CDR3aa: CSAQNSGRAKNIQYF; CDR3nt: TGCAGTGCTCAAAATAGCGGGAGGGCCAAAAACATTCAGTACTTC
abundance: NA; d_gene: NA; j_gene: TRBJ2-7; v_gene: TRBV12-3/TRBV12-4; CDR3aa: CASTPDTNPYEQYF; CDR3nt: TGTGCCAGCACCCCAGACACCAATCCCTACGAGCAGTACTTC
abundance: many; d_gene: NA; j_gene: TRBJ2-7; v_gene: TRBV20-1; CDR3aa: CSARDQGSYEQYF; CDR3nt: TGCAGTGCTAGAGATCAGGGAAGCTACGAGCAGTACTTC
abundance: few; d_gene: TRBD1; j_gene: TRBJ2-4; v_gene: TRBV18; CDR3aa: CASSPPGQPLLAKNIQYF; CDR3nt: TGTGCCAGCTCACCCCCGGGACAGCCTTTACTAGCCAAAAACATTCAGTACTTC
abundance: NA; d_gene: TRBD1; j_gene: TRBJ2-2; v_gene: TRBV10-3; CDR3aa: CAISPGGQNTGELFF; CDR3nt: TGTGCCATCAGCCCAGGGGGCCAGAACACCGGGGAGCTGTTTTTT
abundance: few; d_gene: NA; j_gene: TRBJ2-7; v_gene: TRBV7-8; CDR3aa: CASSRNSDDEQYF; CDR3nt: TGTGCCAGCAGCCGCAATTCCGACGACGAGCAGTACTTC
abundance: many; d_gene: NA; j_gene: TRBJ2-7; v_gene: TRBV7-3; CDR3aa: CASSLDTAYEQYF; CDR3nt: TGTGCCAGCAGCCTAGACACCGCCTACGAGCAGTACTTC
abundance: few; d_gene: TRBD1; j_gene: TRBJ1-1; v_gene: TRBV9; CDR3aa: CASSVSPGQKNTEAFF; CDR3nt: TGTGCCAGCAGCGTCAGTCCGGGACAGAAGAACACTGAAGCTTTCTTT
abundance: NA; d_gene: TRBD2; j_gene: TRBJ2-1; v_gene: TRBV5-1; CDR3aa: CASSLTAGGSNEQFF; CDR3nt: TGCGCCAGCAGCTTGACGGCGGGGGGGTCCAATGAGCAGTTCTTC
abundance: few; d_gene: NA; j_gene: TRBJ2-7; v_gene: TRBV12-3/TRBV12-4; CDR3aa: CASSLGYLYFSYEQYF; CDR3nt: TGTGCCAGCAGTTTAGGCTACCTCTATTTCTCCTACGAGCAGTACTTC
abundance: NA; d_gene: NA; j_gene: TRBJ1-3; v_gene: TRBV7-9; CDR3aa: CASSFGRTSAGNTIYF; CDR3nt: TGTGCCAGCAGCTTCGGACGGACTTCGGCTGGAAACACCATATATTTT